This entry lists 9 T cell receptor beta chains sequenced from one sample in a study of blood T cell repertoires in COVID-19. Measured with immunoSEQ multiplex PCR; TCRdb has only the in-frame clones, and not every one. This table holds about 170,000 clones, 85% to 95% found once. Sample: peripheral blood. Source of these receptors: a woman between 50 and 59 years old with acute or convalescent COVID-19.

The chain couples TRBV7-9 to TRBJ1-1, with a weak D call TRBD1 (5 bases). Trimming took off 0 bases at V and 0 bases at J, with 8 bases between the two ends. Germline CDR1 SEHNR, CDR2 FQNEAQ (reference sequence). This CDR3 region has 15 residues. In nucleotides, the CDR3 is TGTGCCAGCAGCTTAGCGGGAGGGGTGAACACTGAAGCTTTCTTT. This sequence encodes CASSLAGGVNTEAFF.

V is TRBV11-2 and J is TRBJ1-1; TRBD1 is a possible D gene (5 bases). CDR1 is SGHAT and CDR2 is FQNNGV in the germline V gene. This CDR3 is built from 13 residues. V was shortened by 1 base and J by 8 bases, with 11 bases between the two germline ends. CDR3 sequence reads: CASSLVGEGEAFF. CDR3 in DNA: TGTGCCAGCAGCTTAGTTGGGGAGGGGGAAGCTTTCTTT.

This rearrangement joins TRBV3-1 (or the pseudogene TRBV3-2) to TRBJ2-1; TRBD1 might be the D (6 bases). The CDR3 extends over 14 amino acids. Germline V gives CDR1 LGHDT, CDR2 YNNKEL (reference sequence). V was cut by 4 bases and J by 8 bases, with 15 bases left in between. The CDR3 DNA reads TGTGCCAGCAGCCCCGTGGGGGCTGACGATGAGCAGTTCTTC. Its protein product is CASSPVGADDEQFF.

The chain has TRBV30 and TRBJ1-4; possible D gene TRBD1, 6 bases. Trimming removed 0 bases from V and 8 bases from J, with 13 bases in between. Per the germline V gene, CDR1 is GTSNPN and CDR2 is SVGIG (reference sequence). The CDR3 runs 14 residues. The CDR3 loop is CAWSVTGGQEKLFF. In nucleotides, the CDR3 is TGTGCCTGGAGTGTAACGGGGGGGCAGGAAAAACTGTTTTTT. Variable domain in full (rest from reference TRBV30 and TRBJ1-4): SQTIHQWPATLVQPVGSPLSLECTVEGTSNPNLYWYRQAAGRGLQLLFYSVGIGQISSEVPQNLSASRPQDRQFILSSKKLLLSDSGFYLCAWSVTGGQEKLFFGSGTQLSVL.

This sequence joins TRBV3-1 (or the pseudogene TRBV3-2) and TRBJ2-2; a possible D gene is TRBD1 (6 bases). V was shortened by 0 bases and J by 3 bases, with 17 bases between the two germline ends. The CDR3 runs 18 residues. Per germline, CDR1 LGHDT and CDR2 YNNKEL (reference sequence). The CDR3 spells CASSQEGWGHRDTGELFF. DNA for the CDR3: TGTGCCAGCAGCCAAGAGGGCTGGGGACACCGGGACACCGGGGAGCTGTTTTTT.

V gene TRBV28 combines with J gene TRBJ2-5; 10 nucleotides agree with TRBD2. V was clipped by 1 base and J by 1 base; unmatched bases: 9. The CDR3 has 18 residues. Germline loops: CDR1 MDHEN, CDR2 SYDVKM. The chain's CDR3 is CASSLSLTSGVPQETQYF. The DNA of the CDR3 is TGTGCCAGCAGTTTATCCCTTACTAGCGGGGTGCCCCAAGAGACCCAGTACTTC. Together with reference TRBV28 and TRBJ2-5, the CDR3 gives the full variable domain: DVKVTQSSRYLVKRTGEKVFLECVQDMDHENMFWYRQDPGLGLRLIYFSYDVKMKEKGDIPEGYSVSREKKERFSLILESASTNQTSMYLCASSLSLTSGVPQETQYFGPGTRLLVL.

The rearrangement joins TRBV12-3 or TRBV12-4 to TRBJ2-3; possible D gene TRBD2, 6 bases. The CDR3 consists of 12 residues. Between the trimmed V and J ends, which lost 7 bases and 5 bases, there was a span of 10 bases. CDR3: CASNLGGDTQYF. DNA for the CDR3: TGTGCCAGCAACCTGGGGGGAGATACGCAGTATTTT.

The chain employs TRBV7-2 and TRBJ1-2, with D perhaps TRBD1 (5 bases). V was trimmed by 3 bases and J by 8 bases, leaving 13 bases between them. This CDR3 has 13 residues. Germline CDR1 is SGHTA and CDR2 is FQGNSA. The CDR3 is CASSLTADLGYTF. As DNA, the CDR3 is TGTGCCAGCAGCTTGACAGCCGATCTGGGCTACACCTTC. Full variable domain (outside the CDR3, taken from reference TRBV7-2 and TRBJ1-2): GAGVSQSPSNKVTEKGKDVELRCDPISGHTALYWYRQSLGQGLEFLIYFQGNSAPDKSGLPSDRFSAERTGGSVSTLTIQRTQQEDSAVYLCASSLTADLGYTFGSGTRLTVV.

The chain carries TRBV2 and TRBJ1-1; D not resolved. CDR1 is SNHLY, CDR2 FYNNEI, per germline. This CDR3 region has 13 residues. The ends were cut back, 3 bases at V and 6 bases at J, with 11 bases in the middle. In DNA form, the CDR3 reads TGTGCCAGCAGTGATGGTCGAACATCTGAAGCTTTCTTT. It yields the protein CASSDGRTSEAFF.